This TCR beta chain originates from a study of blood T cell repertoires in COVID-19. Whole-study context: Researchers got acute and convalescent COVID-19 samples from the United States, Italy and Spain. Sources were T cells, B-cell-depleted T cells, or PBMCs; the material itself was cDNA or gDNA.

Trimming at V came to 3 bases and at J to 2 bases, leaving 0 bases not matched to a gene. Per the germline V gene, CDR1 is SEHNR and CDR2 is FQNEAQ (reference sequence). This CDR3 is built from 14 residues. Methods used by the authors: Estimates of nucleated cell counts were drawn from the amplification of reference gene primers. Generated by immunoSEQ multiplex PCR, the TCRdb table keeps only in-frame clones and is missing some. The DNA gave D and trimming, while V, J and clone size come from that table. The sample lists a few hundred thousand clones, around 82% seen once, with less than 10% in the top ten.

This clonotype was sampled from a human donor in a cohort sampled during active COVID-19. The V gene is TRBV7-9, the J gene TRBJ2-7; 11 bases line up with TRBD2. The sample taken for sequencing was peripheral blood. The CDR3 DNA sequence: TGTGCCAGCAGCTTTAGCGGGAGGGCCTACGAGCAGTACTTC. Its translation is CASSFSGRAYEQYF.